A selection of T cell receptor beta chains follows, all from one sample in a study of post-analysis software for immune sequencing data. TCRdb ran MiXCR on the PCR reads and lists one entry per CDR3 protein. The data hold about 430,000 distinct CDR3 sequences, with approximately 42% observed a single time. Sequences were obtained from blood. These receptor sequences come from a girl aged 2-10 years with multiple sclerosis. Each CDR3 is given with its conserved first and last residue. The order of the fields is J gene, D gene, V gene, clone size, CDR3 protein, CDR3 DNA. D genes are given only for firm matches. The size entry is marked missing in some rows and otherwise reads once, few, many or a size class.

j_call: TRBJ2-1
d_call: .
v_call: TRBV20-1
clone_size: few
cdr3_aa: CSAPRGSEQFF
cdr3_nt: TGCAGTGCCCCTCGGGGCTCCGAGCAGTTCTTC

j_call: TRBJ2-5
d_call: .
v_call: TRBV7-7
clone_size: few
cdr3_aa: CASSDGGSEETQYF
cdr3_nt: TGTGCCAGCAGCGATGGTGGCTCCGAGGAGACCCAGTACTTC

j_call: TRBJ2-7
d_call: TRBD2
v_call: TRBV4-1
clone_size: few
cdr3_aa: CASSQVVTSGSSYEQYF
cdr3_nt: TGCGCCAGCAGCCAAGTGGTGACTAGCGGGAGCTCCTACGAGCAGTACTTC

j_call: TRBJ2-7
d_call: .
v_call: TRBV28
clone_size: few
cdr3_aa: CASSFAGRPYEQYF
cdr3_nt: TGTGCCAGCAGTTTTGCGGGGAGGCCCTACGAGCAGTACTTC

j_call: TRBJ1-4
d_call: .
v_call: TRBV29-1
clone_size: .
cdr3_aa: CSVGGAGNEKLFF
cdr3_nt: TGCAGCGTTGGCGGGGCGGGTAATGAAAAACTGTTTTTT

j_call: TRBJ2-3
d_call: .
v_call: TRBV3-1
clone_size: .
cdr3_aa: CASSQDPVTDTQYF
cdr3_nt: TGTGCCAGCAGCCAAGATCCAGTCACAGATACGCAGTATTTT

j_call: TRBJ2-7
d_call: .
v_call: TRBV28
clone_size: few
cdr3_aa: CASRPSPGSGEQYF
cdr3_nt: TGTGCCAGCAGGCCCTCTCCGGGCTCGGGCGAGCAGTACTTC

j_call: TRBJ1-2
d_call: .
v_call: TRBV5-1
clone_size: few
cdr3_aa: CASSLAGTTFYGYTF
cdr3_nt: TGCGCCAGCAGCTTGGCAGGGACAACGTTCTATGGCTACACCTTC

j_call: TRBJ1-2
d_call: .
v_call: TRBV11-2
clone_size: many
cdr3_aa: CASSLAGGSRAVGYTF
cdr3_nt: TGTGCCAGCAGCTTAGCCGGAGGTTCTAGGGCGGTTGGCTACACCTTC

j_call: TRBJ2-4
d_call: TRBD2
v_call: TRBV12-3/TRBV12-4
clone_size: .
cdr3_aa: CASRHPGGLAKNIQYF
cdr3_nt: TGTGCCAGCAGGCATCCGGGGGGGTTGGCCAAAAACATTCAGTACTTC

j_call: TRBJ1-2
d_call: .
v_call: TRBV6-5
clone_size: .
cdr3_aa: CASTRDELYGYTF
cdr3_nt: TGTGCCAGCACTCGGGACGAACTCTATGGCTACACCTTC

j_call: TRBJ1-2
d_call: .
v_call: TRBV10-3
clone_size: .
cdr3_aa: CAISFQDYGYTF
cdr3_nt: TGTGCCATATCATTTCAAGACTATGGCTACACCTTC

j_call: TRBJ2-3
d_call: .
v_call: TRBV6-6
clone_size: .
cdr3_aa: CASSPRQHKNTDTQYF
cdr3_nt: TGTGCCAGCAGTCCCCGCCAACATAAGAACACAGATACGCAGTATTTT

j_call: TRBJ1-1
d_call: .
v_call: TRBV5-1
clone_size: .
cdr3_aa: CASSSTGANTEAFF
cdr3_nt: TGCGCCAGCAGCTCGACAGGAGCGAACACTGAAGCTTTCTTT

j_call: TRBJ1-2
d_call: .
v_call: TRBV6-2/TRBV6-3
clone_size: few
cdr3_aa: CASSASRRGYTF
cdr3_nt: TGTGCCAGCAGTGCCTCCAGAAGGGGCTACACCTTC

j_call: TRBJ2-2
d_call: .
v_call: TRBV28
clone_size: once
cdr3_aa: CASKTGTITGELFF
cdr3_nt: TGTGCCAGCAAAACAGGGACTATCACCGGGGAGCTGTTTTTT

j_call: TRBJ2-3
d_call: .
v_call: TRBV5-1
clone_size: .
cdr3_aa: CASSLVEGSGTDTQYF
cdr3_nt: TGCGCCAGCAGCTTGGTTGAGGGGTCGGGCACAGATACGCAGTATTTT

j_call: TRBJ2-1
d_call: .
v_call: TRBV15
clone_size: .
cdr3_aa: CATSVPDGGTYNEQFF
cdr3_nt: TGTGCCACCAGCGTCCCCGATGGCGGAACCTACAATGAGCAGTTCTTC

j_call: TRBJ1-2
d_call: TRBD1
v_call: TRBV7-6
clone_size: .
cdr3_aa: CASSPGGPANYGYTF
cdr3_nt: TGTGCCAGCAGTCCAGGGGGTCCGGCTAACTATGGCTACACCTTC

j_call: TRBJ2-1
d_call: .
v_call: TRBV29-1
clone_size: .
cdr3_aa: CSVELIHFRGPYNEQFF
cdr3_nt: TGCAGCGTTGAACTAATCCACTTTAGGGGCCCCTACAATGAGCAGTTCTTC

j_call: TRBJ2-5
d_call: .
v_call: TRBV2
clone_size: .
cdr3_aa: CASSWTVEETHYF
cdr3_nt: TGTGCCAGCAGTTGGACAGTCGAAGAGACCCACTACTTC

j_call: TRBJ2-5
d_call: .
v_call: TRBV7-2
clone_size: .
cdr3_aa: CASSLYLLVYETQYF
cdr3_nt: TGTGCCAGCAGCTTATACTTACTAGTGTATGAGACCCAGTACTTC

j_call: TRBJ1-4
d_call: .
v_call: TRBV12-3/TRBV12-4
clone_size: few
cdr3_aa: CASSPSTATNEKLFF
cdr3_nt: TGTGCCAGCAGTCCGTCGACAGCAACTAATGAAAAACTGTTTTTT

j_call: TRBJ2-1
d_call: .
v_call: TRBV29-1
clone_size: .
cdr3_aa: CSVDGLGNNEQFF
cdr3_nt: TGCAGCGTTGACGGGCTGGGGAACAATGAGCAGTTCTTC

j_call: TRBJ1-2
d_call: .
v_call: TRBV29-1
clone_size: few
cdr3_aa: CSVGFYRDDGYTF
cdr3_nt: TGCAGCGTTGGATTTTACAGGGATGATGGCTACACCTTC

j_call: TRBJ1-1
d_call: TRBD1
v_call: TRBV6-5
clone_size: .
cdr3_aa: CASSPRDRDRTEAFF
cdr3_nt: TGTGCCAGCAGTCCCCGGGACAGGGATCGGACTGAAGCTTTCTTT

j_call: TRBJ2-3
d_call: .
v_call: TRBV7-2
clone_size: .
cdr3_aa: CASSPGVASVDTQYF
cdr3_nt: TGTGCCAGCAGCCCAGGGGTTGCTAGCGTAGATACGCAGTATTTT

j_call: TRBJ2-7
d_call: .
v_call: TRBV20-1
clone_size: .
cdr3_aa: CSTRASGRQKHYEQYF
cdr3_nt: TGCAGTACTAGAGCCTCGGGCCGCCAGAAACACTACGAGCAGTACTTC

j_call: TRBJ2-3
d_call: TRBD1
v_call: TRBV6-1
clone_size: .
cdr3_aa: CAGNRGWADTQYF
cdr3_nt: TGTGCCGGGAACAGGGGATGGGCAGATACGCAGTATTTT

j_call: TRBJ2-7
d_call: .
v_call: TRBV7-6
clone_size: .
cdr3_aa: CASSLSRDPFYEQYF
cdr3_nt: TGTGCCAGCAGCTTATCAAGAGACCCCTTCTACGAGCAGTACTTC

j_call: TRBJ2-7
d_call: .
v_call: TRBV12-3/TRBV12-4
clone_size: .
cdr3_aa: CASRRDPSYEQYF
cdr3_nt: TGTGCCAGCAGGCGGGACCCCTCCTACGAGCAGTACTTC

j_call: TRBJ2-1
d_call: TRBD1
v_call: TRBV7-8
clone_size: .
cdr3_aa: CASSTDRAEQFF
cdr3_nt: TGTGCCAGCAGCACGGACAGGGCTGAGCAGTTCTTC

j_call: TRBJ2-7
d_call: TRBD1
v_call: TRBV12-3/TRBV12-4
clone_size: .
cdr3_aa: CASCPRTGERGQYF
cdr3_nt: TGTGCCAGCTGCCCGAGGACAGGGGAGAGGGGGCAGTACTTC

j_call: TRBJ1-2
d_call: TRBD1
v_call: TRBV7-2
clone_size: .
cdr3_aa: CASSADRGPYGYTF
cdr3_nt: TGTGCCAGCAGCGCAGACAGGGGTCCCTATGGCTACACCTTC

j_call: TRBJ2-1
d_call: TRBD2
v_call: TRBV7-2
clone_size: few
cdr3_aa: CASSAKGLAGGNEQFF
cdr3_nt: TGTGCCAGCAGCGCCAAAGGACTAGCGGGAGGCAATGAGCAGTTCTTC

j_call: TRBJ2-7
d_call: .
v_call: TRBV11-2
clone_size: .
cdr3_aa: CASTPVYETQYF
cdr3_nt: TGTGCCAGCACCCCCGTTTACGAAACCCAGTACTTC

j_call: TRBJ2-1
d_call: .
v_call: TRBV28
clone_size: .
cdr3_aa: CASIKYNEQFF
cdr3_nt: TGTGCCAGCATTAAGTACAATGAGCAGTTCTTC

j_call: TRBJ1-5
d_call: .
v_call: TRBV5-1
clone_size: .
cdr3_aa: CASSLGSDQPQHF
cdr3_nt: TGCGCCAGCAGCTTAGGGTCAGATCAGCCCCAGCATTTT

j_call: TRBJ1-2
d_call: TRBD1
v_call: TRBV10-3
clone_size: few
cdr3_aa: CAIRSQGVNYGYTF
cdr3_nt: TGTGCCATCAGGTCCCAGGGGGTAAACTATGGCTACACCTTC

j_call: TRBJ1-2
d_call: TRBD1
v_call: TRBV12-3/TRBV12-4
clone_size: .
cdr3_aa: CASSPDRGPFGYTF
cdr3_nt: TGTGCCAGCAGCCCGGACAGGGGGCCCTTTGGCTACACCTTC

j_call: TRBJ2-3
d_call: .
v_call: TRBV7-2
clone_size: .
cdr3_aa: CASSLAGNTQYF
cdr3_nt: TGTGCCAGCAGCTTAGCTGGGAATACGCAGTATTTT

j_call: TRBJ2-5
d_call: .
v_call: TRBV28
clone_size: few
cdr3_aa: CASSANLVQETQYF
cdr3_nt: TGTGCCAGCAGTGCCAACCTTGTCCAAGAGACCCAGTACTTC

j_call: TRBJ2-5
d_call: .
v_call: TRBV5-5
clone_size: .
cdr3_aa: CAGSLQLETQYF
cdr3_nt: TGTGCCGGCAGCCTGCAGTTAGAGACCCAGTACTTC

j_call: TRBJ2-3
d_call: TRBD1
v_call: TRBV29-1
clone_size: .
cdr3_aa: CSVDATGGTDTQYF
cdr3_nt: TGCAGCGTCGATGCGACAGGGGGTACAGATACGCAGTATTTT

j_call: TRBJ2-3
d_call: .
v_call: TRBV6-6
clone_size: .
cdr3_aa: CASSSGLHRTDAQYF
cdr3_nt: TGTGCCAGCAGTTCGGGACTCCATCGCACAGATGCGCAGTATTTT

j_call: TRBJ2-1
d_call: .
v_call: TRBV3-1
clone_size: once
cdr3_aa: CASSLTSLPNEQFF
cdr3_nt: TGTGCCAGCAGCCTAACGAGCCTACCAAATGAGCAGTTCTTC

j_call: TRBJ2-1
d_call: .
v_call: TRBV6-2/TRBV6-3
clone_size: .
cdr3_aa: CASNQGTGEQFF
cdr3_nt: TGTGCCAGCAACCAAGGGACGGGGGAGCAGTTCTTC

j_call: TRBJ1-1
d_call: .
v_call: TRBV20-1
clone_size: few
cdr3_aa: CSARDYDRNAEAFF
cdr3_nt: TGCAGTGCTAGAGACTACGACAGGAACGCTGAAGCTTTCTTT

j_call: TRBJ1-6
d_call: .
v_call: TRBV7-6
clone_size: .
cdr3_aa: CASSLARGFDSPLHF
cdr3_nt: TGTGCCAGCAGCTTAGCGCGGGGATTTGATTCACCCCTCCACTTT